The clone carrying this T cell receptor (beta chain) was counted many times. Its antigen is not identified. This sample stems from a study of T cell repertoires in cytomegalovirus infection. Study-level results: The response measured ex vivo was dominated by TCR beta clonotypes (HLA-C-restricted and CMV-specific). Summed public TCR beta family frequency identified CMV carriers bearing the relevant HLA.

TCRdb re-called the reads with MiXCR, one entry per CDR3 protein. The sample holds more than 500,000 distinct CDR3 sequences, about 15% seen once. CDR3 size: 16 residues. The germline gives CDR1 SGHVS, CDR2 FQNEAQ. After removal of 1 base from V and 4 bases from J, the junction contained 3 bases not matched to a gene. This clonotype originated in a human donor in good health (CMV status not recorded). Some clones in this sample may be carry-over from other donors' samples. The sequencing sample was made of CD8+ T cells from PBMCs. V and J are TRBV7-8 and TRBJ2-2; 10 bases fit TRBD2. CDR3 coding DNA: TGTGCCAGCAGCTTAGAACTAGCGGGGATCACCGGGGAGCTGTTTTTT. Translated: CASSLELAGITGELFF.